These 29 T cell receptor beta chains originate from one sample sequenced in a study of identical twins. MiXCR was run by TCRdb on the 5' RACE reads, yielding one entry per CDR3 protein. The table has around 690,000 distinct CDR3 sequences, 21% seen once. The sample was also linked to a second study, of T cells expressing NK-cell markers.

Sequencing was done on a sample of PBMCs. The origin of the receptors is a woman aged 18-29 years in good health.

The chain has TRBV29-1 and TRBJ1-1; 9 nucleotides align to TRBD1. This CDR3 region has 12 residues. With V trimmed by 7 bases and J by 4 bases, 4 bases remained unmatched. Per germline, CDR1 SQVTM and CDR2 ANQGSEA. CDR3 amino acids: CSGDRGFTEAFF. The CDR3 DNA is TGCAGCGGAGACAGGGGGTTCACTGAAGCTTTCTTT. The full variable domain, completed using reference TRBV29-1 and TRBJ1-1, is SAVISQKPSRDICQRGTSLTIQCQVDSQVTMMFWYRQQPGQSLTLIATANQGSEATYESGFVIDKFPISRPNLTFSTLTVSNMSPEDSSIYLCSGDRGFTEAFFGQGTRLTVV.

The chain has TRBV6-5 and TRBJ2-5, with a tentative D call TRBD2 (7 bases). V lost 0 bases and J 0 bases, leaving 17 bases between the germline ends. Germline assignment: CDR1 MNHEY and CDR2 SVGAGI. The CDR3 length is 18 residues. CDR3 coding DNA: TGTGCCAGCAGTTACTCCCCCCGCGGGGGCCGGTACCAAGAGACCCAGTACTTC. The encoded protein is CASSYSPRGGRYQETQYF.

This clonotype was counted between two and nine times. The V and J genes are TRBV6-1 and TRBJ2-3, with 9 bases lining up with TRBD1. The V gene's germline CDR1 is MNHNS and CDR2 SASEGT. V lost 10 bases and J lost 2; bases outside the gene matches: 13. The CDR3 is made up of 16 amino acids. The CDR3: CATYPGQGRFTDTQYF. CDR3 in DNA: TGTGCCACCTACCCGGGACAGGGAAGATTCACAGATACGCAGTATTTT.

The V call is TRBV6-1, the J call TRBJ2-3, with 10 bases that match TRBD2. The germline V gene encodes CDR1 MNHNS and CDR2 SASEGT. The CDR3 covers 18 residues. J gave up 6 bases and V 5 bases, and 17 bases lay outside the gene matches. The CDR3 DNA reads TGTGCCAGCAGTCCCGCGCCGGGTAGCGGGGGGTTGGCGGATACGCAGTATTTT. It encodes CASSPAPGSGGLADTQYF.

The gene calls are TRBV7-2 and TRBJ1-1; the D gene is possibly TRBD1 (5 bases). V gave up 5 bases and J gave up 0 bases, with 13 bases separating them. The CDR3 contains 15 residues. The germline CDR1 and CDR2 sequences are SGHTA and FQGNSA. CDR3 sequence reads: CASSLMGGMNTEAFF. The CDR3, as DNA: TGTGCCAGCAGCCTAATGGGGGGGATGAACACTGAAGCTTTCTTT.

The CDR3 is CASSGQAITEAFF. Written as DNA, the CDR3 is TGCGCCAGCAGCGGACAGGCGATCACTGAAGCTTTCTTT. V gene TRBV5-1 combines with J gene TRBJ1-1, with 7 bases matching TRBD1. Looked up from germline, CDR1 is SGHRS and CDR2 is YFSETQ. Losses at the gene ends were 4 bases for V and 4 bases for J; bases not matched to a gene: 4. This CDR3 contains 13 residues.

This clonotype was counted only a few times. The chain combines TRBV10-3 with TRBJ1-2; 7 nucleotides match TRBD1. V lost 2 bases and J lost 8; bases outside the gene matches: 11. This CDR3 contains 15 residues. Germline V CDR1 and CDR2: ENHRY, SYGVKD. The CDR3 bases are TGTGCCATCAGTGAGACAGGGGATATCGTTGGGGGCTACACCTTC. Translation gives CAISETGDIVGGYTF.

The rearrangement joins TRBV6-5 to TRBJ2-2; TRBD2 aligns across 13 bases. CDR1 MNHEY and CDR2 SVGAGI come from the germline V gene. This CDR3 comprises 16 residues. Unmatched junction bases numbered 6, after V lost 4 bases and J lost 7 bases. The CDR3 DNA is TGTGCCAGCAGTTTAACTAGCGGGGGGGCCAGCGGGGAGCTGTTTTTT. The encoded protein is CASSLTSGGASGELFF.

The chain carries TRBV6-1 and TRBJ1-1, with 7 bases identical to TRBD1. The CDR3 has 15 amino acids. V was clipped by 6 bases and J by 2 bases; unmatched bases: 9. From germline, CDR1 is MNHNS and CDR2 SASEGT. This chain's CDR3 is CASSPLTGANTEAFF. The CDR3 DNA is TGTGCCAGCAGCCCCCTTACAGGGGCCAACACTGAAGCTTTCTTT.

This clonotype is a singleton in its sample. The chain couples TRBV9 to TRBJ2-1, with D perhaps matching TRBD1 or TRBD2 (5 bases each). The germline gives CDR1 SGDLS, CDR2 YYNGEE. The length of the CDR3 is 12 residues. V was cut by 7 bases and J by 15 bases, with 20 bases left in between. CDR3 DNA: TGTGCCAGCGGGGGAGACTCACATGGCCTGTTCTTC. Residues: CASGGDSHGLFF.

J is TRBJ2-4 and V is TRBV7-2; D not resolved. CDR3 length equals 14 residues. Germline CDR1 SGHTA, CDR2 FQGNSA. V was cut by 3 bases and J by 0 bases, with 6 bases left in between. As DNA, the CDR3 is TGTGCCAGCAGCTTTTCCGTAGCCAAAAACATTCAGTACTTC. The encoded protein is CASSFSVAKNIQYF.

The V call is TRBV7-8, the J call TRBJ2-1; weak D call: TRBD2 (8 bases). The CDR3 has 16 amino acids. V was clipped by 0 bases and J by 7 bases, with 16 bases between them. Germline values: CDR1 SGHVS, CDR2 FQNEAQ. The CDR3 here is CASSLAVGGGQNEQFF. CDR3 bases: TGTGCCAGCAGCTTAGCCGTCGGGGGGGGACAGAATGAGCAGTTCTTC.

This clonotype was seen once. The J gene is TRBJ1-1, the V gene TRBV12-3 or TRBV12-4, with D unclear. CDR3 length equals 13 residues. V was cut by 7 bases and J by 1 base, with 10 bases left in between. CDR3 in amino acids: CASTGDPNTEAFF. CDR3 DNA sequence: TGTGCCAGCACGGGAGATCCGAACACTGAAGCTTTCTTT.

The chain carries TRBV12-3 or TRBV12-4 and TRBJ2-3; a possible D gene is TRBD2 (5 bases). The V end lost 4 bases, the J end lost 8 bases, and 10 bases lay between the germline ends. The CDR3 loop spans 12 amino acids. CDR3 amino acids: CASSSFGGTQYF. CDR3 nucleotides: TGTGCCAGCAGTTCCTTTGGAGGTACGCAGTATTTT.

The chain combines TRBV20-1 with TRBJ2-1, with D possibly TRBD2 on 6 matching bases. Deletions cut 3 bases from V and 4 bases from J, with 10 bases between. The CDR3 contains 13 residues. Germline lookup yields CDR1 DFQATT and CDR2 SNEGSKA (reference sequence). CDR3 nucleotides: TGCAGTGCTAGTGGGAGGATATACAATGAGCAGTTCTTC. Encoded protein: CSASGRIYNEQFF.

Only a few counts were recorded for this clonotype. This sequence joins TRBV7-2 and TRBJ2-7; D not resolved. Trimming cost V 2 bases and J 5 bases, with 7 bases left between them. There are 12 residues in the CDR3. The germline V gene encodes CDR1 SGHTA and CDR2 FQGNSA. CDR3 sequence: CASSLRWNEQYF. The DNA for the CDR3 is TGTGCCAGCAGCTTACGGTGGAACGAGCAGTACTTC.

This clonotype appeared a few times. The chain links TRBV20-1 to TRBJ2-3; 9 bases match TRBD2. The J segment lost 4 bases and the V segment lost 1 base, leaving 9 bases of the junction unmatched. Per germline, CDR1 DFQATT and CDR2 SNEGSKA (reference sequence). The CDR3 sequence is 16 residues long. In nucleotides, the CDR3 is TGCAGTGCTAGAGCCTTGGCGGGGGGGCTCGCAGATACGCAGTATTTT. Translation gives CSARALAGGLADTQYF.

The chain combines TRBV20-1 with TRBJ2-3, with 7 bases aligning to TRBD2. The ends lost 0 bases at V and 4 bases at J; junction bases unmatched: 7. The CDR3 is 15 residues long. Germline lookup yields CDR1 DFQATT and CDR2 SNEGSKA (reference sequence). CDR3 bases: TGCAGTGCTAGAGACCTACTAGCGAAGGCAGATACGCAGTATTTT. This sequence encodes CSARDLLAKADTQYF.

This rearrangement joins TRBV20-1 to TRBJ2-1; tentative D call: TRBD2 (5 bases). With 4 bases removed from V and 0 bases from J, the gap between germline ends came to 10 bases. The CDR3 extends over 14 amino acids. Per germline, CDR1 DFQATT and CDR2 SNEGSKA (reference sequence). In nucleotides, the CDR3 is TGCAGTGCTATAGGCGGAGGCTCCTACAATGAGCAGTTCTTC. Translating gives CSAIGGGSYNEQFF.

This clonotype was counted at least ten times. This chain connects TRBV7-3 to TRBJ2-1; D uncertain. Germline CDR1 SGHTA, CDR2 FQGTGA. V gave up 2 bases and J gave up 0 bases, with 8 bases separating them. The CDR3 totals 15 residues. CDR3 in DNA: TGTGCCAGCAGCTTAGGGTTCGGCTCCTACAATGAGCAGTTCTTC. Protein product: CASSLGFGSYNEQFF.

V gene TRBV6-2 or TRBV6-3 combines with J gene TRBJ2-7; TRBD1 matches at 7 bases. In germline, CDR1 is MNHEY, CDR2 SVGEGT. After removal of 4 bases from V and 0 bases from J, the junction contained 9 bases not matched to a gene. The CDR3 has 16 amino acids. The CDR3 spells CASSSGTDRSSYEQYF. DNA for the CDR3: TGTGCCAGCAGTTCCGGGACAGATCGTTCCTCCTACGAGCAGTACTTC.

This clonotype occurred many times. DNA of the CDR3: TGCAGCACAAGAGCAGGGACGAACACTGAAGCTTTCTTT. This codes for CSTRAGTNTEAFF. The chain links TRBV29-1 to TRBJ1-1; maybe TRBD1 (5 bases). Trimming removed 8 bases from V and 1 base from J, with 14 bases in between. Looked up from germline, CDR1 is SQVTM and CDR2 is ANQGSEA. The CDR3 extends over 13 amino acids. The full variable domain, in which reference TRBV29-1 and TRBJ1-1 provide the parts outside the CDR3, is SAVISQKPSRDICQRGTSLTIQCQVDSQVTMMFWYRQQPGQSLTLIATANQGSEATYESGFVIDKFPISRPNLTFSTLTVSNMSPEDSSIYLCSTRAGTNTEAFFGQGTRLTVV.

The chain joins TRBV12-3 or TRBV12-4 to TRBJ1-3; 8 bases are shared with TRBD1. The CDR3 runs 17 residues. Unmatched junction bases numbered 8, after V lost 3 bases and J lost 1 base. For the CDR3, the DNA is TGTGCCAGCAGTTTCCCCGCAGGGGGCGATTCTGGAAACACCATATATTTT. It specifies CASSFPAGGDSGNTIYF.

This clonotype has only a few counts. The V and J genes are TRBV9 and TRBJ2-1, with D unclear. V was cut by 4 bases and J by 0 bases, with 17 bases left in between. CDR1 is SGDLS and CDR2 is YYNGEE in the germline V gene. This CDR3 has 17 residues. CDR3 sequence reads: CASSPTYGASSYNEQFF. CDR3 nucleotides: TGTGCCAGCAGCCCCACTTATGGCGCGAGCTCCTACAATGAGCAGTTCTTC. Complete variable domain (other parts from reference TRBV9 and TRBJ2-1): DSGVTQTPKHLITATGQRVTLRCSPRSGDLSVYWYQQSLDQGLQFLIQYYNGEERAKGNILERFSAQQFPDLHSELNLSSLELGDSALYFCASSPTYGASSYNEQFFGPGTRLTVL.

This clonotype was counted at least ten times. The chain is built from TRBV7-8 and TRBJ2-5, with no clear D. The CDR3 covers 14 residues. The V gene lost 3 bases and the J gene lost 3 bases, with 11 bases spanning the gap. Germline loops: CDR1 SGHVS, CDR2 FQNEAQ. The DNA of the CDR3 is TGTGCCAGCAGCTTGTCGGTAGGAAAAGAGACCCAGTACTTC. Translation: CASSLSVGKETQYF.

This clonotype has a handful of counts. The J gene is TRBJ2-1, the V gene TRBV10-3, with 7 bases fitting TRBD2. This CDR3 has 14 residues. The trim removed 10 bases at V and 0 bases at J, leaving 6 bases unmatched. CDR1 and CDR2 (germline): ENHRY, SYGVKD. CDR3 loop: CATRGSSSYNEQFF. The DNA for the CDR3 is TGTGCCACGCGGGGGTCGAGCTCCTACAATGAGCAGTTCTTC.

The CDR3 loop is CAFAGGRGGGTEAFF. In DNA, the CDR3 is TGTGCCTTCGCCGGGGGGCGCGGGGGAGGAACTGAAGCTTTCTTT. This chain links TRBV15 with TRBJ1-1; the D gene is possibly TRBD1 (6 bases). This CDR3 spans 15 amino acids. Germline lookup yields CDR1 LNHNV and CDR2 YYDKDF (reference sequence). The ends were cut back, 11 bases at V and 5 bases at J, with 24 bases in the middle.

The V and J genes are TRBV7-2 and TRBJ2-1; D is possibly TRBD2 (6 bases). The length of the CDR3 is 17 residues. V shed 1 base and J shed 6 bases, with 19 bases lying between them. CDR1 SGHTA and CDR2 FQGNSA come from the germline V gene. CDR3: CASSLGPGPTSGNEQFF. For the CDR3, the DNA is TGTGCCAGCAGCTTAGGCCCTGGGCCGACTAGTGGCAATGAGCAGTTCTTC.

The chain combines TRBV12-3 or TRBV12-4 with TRBJ1-2; D possibly corresponds to TRBD1 (5 bases). The CDR3 is 13 residues long. Trimming removed 1 base from V and 8 bases from J, with 11 bases in between. This CDR3 reads CASSLDRSFGYTF. CDR3 DNA: TGTGCCAGCAGTTTAGACAGGAGCTTCGGCTACACCTTC.